These 31 T cell receptor beta chains share one sample of origin, sequenced in a study of T-cell reconstitution after alpha-beta-depleted transplantation in children (dated by TCRdb to the mid-2010s). Sample treatment or condition, as interpreted from the label and publication: allogeneic hematopoietic cell transplantation with graft depleted of TCRalphabeta T cells and CD19 B cells. The library relied on PCR. These reads were obtained on an Illumina HiSeq 2500. To normalize quantification of the TCRbeta repertoire, the TCR libraries were built with molecular barcoding that relied on unique molecular identifiers. The public sequencing data were trimmed at Q25 with fastp and processed into clonotypes with MiXCR by TCRdb, which kept only in-frame beta chains. CDR3 protein duplicates are merged, each entry listing the most common genes and DNA. Here the sample has 780,000 or so distinct CDR3 sequences; 16% occur a single time. 5% of the sample lies in the top ten.

The sample here was PBMCs, mostly from graft donor cells, taken 360 days after TCRalphabeta/CD19-depleted stem cell transplant. The receptors were gathered from a male patient between 10 and 17 years old who had a stem cell transplant for acute lymphoblastic leukemia, so the T cells may come from the graft donor.

V usage is TRBV5-1 and J usage is TRBJ1-2; unclear D gene. Germline V gene data show CDR1 as SGHRS and CDR2 as YFSETQ. The CDR3 has 14 amino acids. Trimming cost V 0 bases and J 3 bases, with 9 bases left between them. The CDR3 DNA follows: TGCGCCAGCAGCTTGGGGGCACAACACTATGGCTACACCTTC. Translated: CASSLGAQHYGYTF.

This clonotype was recorded a few times. The chain is built from TRBV7-9 and TRBJ2-1; no clear D gene. Deletions cut 6 bases from V and 5 bases from J, with 14 bases between. Germline V gives CDR1 SEHNR, CDR2 FQNEAQ (reference sequence). The CDR3 extends over 14 amino acids. CDR3 amino acids: CASRFVTGNNEQFF. The CDR3 DNA reads TGTGCCAGCAGATTCGTGACTGGGAACAATGAGCAGTTCTTC.

The sample holds a few counts of this clonotype. The chain couples TRBV5-5 to TRBJ2-3; D tentatively reads TRBD1 or TRBD2 (5 bases each). V was shortened by 1 base and J by 7 bases, with 13 bases between the two germline ends. The CDR3 extends over 14 amino acids. Germline V gene sequence: CDR1 SGHKS, CDR2 YYEKEE (reference sequence). For the CDR3, the DNA is TGTGCCAGCAGCTTGAGGGACCGATACCATACGCAGTATTTT. Residues: CASSLRDRYHTQYF.

This clonotype has more than one count but fewer than ten. The V gene is TRBV4-1, the J gene TRBJ2-3; 9 positions match TRBD2. Germline values: CDR1 MGHRA, CDR2 YSYEKL. CDR3 length: 15 amino acids. After removal of 4 bases from V and 5 bases from J, the junction contained 7 bases not matched to a gene. CDR3 in amino acids: CASSPLSGRGDTQYF. CDR3 DNA sequence: TGCGCCAGCAGCCCGCTTAGCGGGAGAGGAGATACGCAGTATTTT.

This clonotype was seen a handful of times. V and J are TRBV5-1 and TRBJ1-2, with 7 bases matching TRBD1. Germline assignment: CDR1 SGHRS and CDR2 YFSETQ. There are 15 residues in the CDR3. The J segment lost 8 bases and the V segment lost 2 bases, leaving 12 bases of the junction unmatched. Here the CDR3 reads CASSFRTDRVGGYTF. CDR3 sequence (DNA): TGCGCCAGCAGCTTCCGGACAGACAGGGTCGGCGGCTACACCTTC.

This clonotype was observed a few times. This chain joins TRBV9 and TRBJ2-1; D is perhaps TRBD1 (5 bases). The CDR3 loop spans 18 amino acids. Germline V gives CDR1 SGDLS, CDR2 YYNGEE. Trimming stripped 5 bases from V and 5 bases from J, with 26 bases between. The CDR3 bases are TGTGCCAGCAGATCTCCCCCCTCTCTCGTTAACAGGAACAATGAGCAGTTCTTC. Amino acid sequence: CASRSPPSLVNRNNEQFF.

This clonotype was observed a handful of times. This chain links TRBV10-3 with TRBJ2-3, with 11 bases matching TRBD2. V lost 3 bases and J lost 3; bases outside the gene matches: 14. The CDR3 totals 19 residues. Germline V gene lookup returns CDR1 ENHRY and CDR2 SYGVKD. The CDR3 region has the DNA TGTGCCATCAGTGATCCGAGGCGGGGCGGGACTAGCGGTACAGATACGCAGTATTTT. It yields the protein CAISDPRRGGTSGTDTQYF.

V is TRBV20-1 and J is TRBJ2-2; TRBD2 agrees at 8 bases. Per the germline V gene, CDR1 is DFQATT and CDR2 is SNEGSKA (reference sequence). The CDR3 consists of 16 residues. The trim removed 1 base at V and 7 bases at J, leaving 11 bases unmatched. CDR3 in DNA: TGCAGTGCTAGAGGAAGCGGGAGCTGGTTAGTCGGGGAGCTGTTTTTT. It translates to CSARGSGSWLVGELFF.

Worth noting for this clonotype: Just one base apart from a much larger clone, this may be a read error. The rearrangement joins TRBV7-9 to TRBJ2-3; 12 bases fit TRBD2. Germline loops: CDR1 SEHNR, CDR2 FQNEAQ (reference sequence). J was trimmed by 1 base and V by 7 bases; bases with no gene match: 6. CDR3 length equals 16 residues. For the CDR3, the DNA is TGTGCCAGCAACCCCAGACTAGCGGGAGGCACAGATACGCAGTATTTT. Encoded protein: CASNPRLAGGTDTQYF.

This clonotype has only a few counts. The chain employs TRBV7-9 and TRBJ2-1; D is undetermined. This CDR3 region has 13 residues. Trimming took 3 bases from V and 7 from J, leaving 10 bases between them. Germline V gives CDR1 SEHNR, CDR2 FQNEAQ (reference sequence). The CDR3 spells CASSFNALNEQFF. In DNA, the CDR3 is TGTGCCAGCAGCTTTAATGCCCTAAATGAGCAGTTCTTC.

This clonotype has a handful of counts. The CDR3 region is CASSGTLAKNIQYF. The CDR3 coding sequence is TGTGCCAGCAGTGGGACCCTAGCCAAAAACATTCAGTACTTC. V usage is TRBV25-1 and J usage is TRBJ2-4, with D hard to call. The CDR3 is made up of 14 amino acids. The germline V gene encodes CDR1 MGHDK and CDR2 SYGVNS. Deletions cut 4 bases from V and 0 bases from J, with 7 bases between.

This clonotype has a count of ten or more. The chain employs TRBV4-1 and TRBJ1-2; 7 nucleotides agree with TRBD1. Germline V gene lookup returns CDR1 MGHRA and CDR2 YSYEKL. With V trimmed by 4 bases and J by 7 bases, 15 bases remained unmatched. This CDR3 comprises 16 residues. The CDR3 DNA is TGCGCCAGCAGCCTCGGTTGGGGTAACAGGGGAGGTGGCTACACCTTC. Translating gives CASSLGWGNRGGGYTF.

The rearrangement uses TRBV9 and TRBJ2-3, with 15 nucleotides matching TRBD2. With V trimmed by 4 bases and J by 3 bases, 6 bases remained unmatched. This CDR3 spans 17 amino acids. Germline CDR1 SGDLS, CDR2 YYNGEE. The CDR3: CASSTRGTSGRTDTQYF. CDR3 nucleotide sequence: TGTGCCAGCAGCACCCGCGGGACTAGCGGGAGGACAGATACGCAGTATTTT.

Here the CDR3 DNA reads TGTGCCAGCAGTTTAGAGGTATGGGGGTACAATGAGCAGTTCTTC. It translates to CASSLEVWGYNEQFF. The gene calls are TRBV12-3 or TRBV12-4 and TRBJ2-1, with D perhaps TRBD1 or TRBD2 (5 bases each). The CDR3 spans 15 residues. V dropped 1 base and J dropped 4 bases, with 11 bases sitting between them.

This clonotype was recorded a few times. The chain is built from TRBV9 and TRBJ2-7, with TRBD1 matching 7 bases. This CDR3 has 15 residues. The J segment lost 2 bases and the V segment lost 4 bases, leaving 9 bases of the junction unmatched. Germline V CDR1 and CDR2: SGDLS, YYNGEE. The CDR3 protein is CASSLGGTETYEQYF. The DNA for the CDR3 is TGTGCCAGCAGCCTAGGGGGCACTGAAACCTACGAGCAGTACTTC.

CDR3 loop: CASSLPLSNTEAFF. CDR3 nucleotide sequence: TGTGCCAGCAGCTTACCCCTTTCGAACACTGAAGCTTTCTTT. The chain couples TRBV7-9 to TRBJ1-1, with D unresolved. Per germline, CDR1 SEHNR and CDR2 FQNEAQ (reference sequence). This CDR3 spans 14 amino acids. V lost 2 bases, J lost 1 base, and 8 bases lay in between.

Only a few counts were recorded for this clonotype. V gene TRBV7-2 combines with J gene TRBJ2-1; D gene uncertain. The CDR3 is made up of 15 amino acids. Trimming cost V 2 bases and J 2 bases, with 10 bases left between them. Per germline, CDR1 SGHTA and CDR2 FQGNSA. The CDR3 protein is CASSLWAGAYNEQFF. CDR3 sequence (DNA): TGTGCCAGCAGCTTATGGGCCGGCGCCTACAATGAGCAGTTCTTC.

The genes are TRBV7-2 and TRBJ2-1, with D perhaps TRBD1 (5 bases). The germline gives CDR1 SGHTA, CDR2 FQGNSA. CDR3 length: 14 residues. V lost 4 bases to trimming and J lost 7 bases, with 14 bases between them. CDR3 DNA: TGTGCCAGCAGCTACCAGAGACCAGGGAATGAGCAGTTCTTC. It yields the protein CASSYQRPGNEQFF. Full variable domain (outside the CDR3, taken from reference TRBV7-2 and TRBJ2-1): GAGVSQSPSNKVTEKGKDVELRCDPISGHTALYWYRQSLGQGLEFLIYFQGNSAPDKSGLPSDRFSAERTGGSVSTLTIQRTQQEDSAVYLCASSYQRPGNEQFFGPGTRLTVL.

This clonotype has a single count. V and J are TRBV5-4 and TRBJ1-1; no reliable D call. Trimming took 1 base from V and 1 from J, leaving 8 bases between them. The CDR3 loop spans 14 amino acids. Germline V gene sequence: CDR1 SGHNT, CDR2 YYREEE (reference sequence). The CDR3 DNA sequence: TGTGCCAGCAGCTTGTTTAGTAGGAACACTGAAGCTTTCTTT. Residues: CASSLFSRNTEAFF.

The chain uses TRBV5-1 and TRBJ2-7; either TRBD1 or TRBD2 may supply D (5 bases each). The V gene's germline CDR1 is SGHRS and CDR2 YFSETQ. The CDR3 is 15 residues long. V gave up 3 bases and J gave up 0 bases, with 13 bases separating them. In DNA, the CDR3 is TGCGCCAGCAGCTGGGGGACCATAACCTCCTACGAGCAGTACTTC. It is translated as CASSWGTITSYEQYF.

This clonotype occurred a few times. This chain connects TRBV6-2 or TRBV6-3 to TRBJ2-1; 12 bases are a match to TRBD2. CDR1 is MNHEY and CDR2 is SVGEGT in the germline V gene. The CDR3 totals 22 residues. V dropped 0 bases and J dropped 0; count of bases not matched to a gene: 15. This CDR3 is CASSYSFGASGRVLGSYNEQFF. CDR3 nucleotides: TGTGCCAGCAGTTACTCCTTCGGGGCTAGCGGGAGGGTACTGGGCTCCTACAATGAGCAGTTCTTC.

The V gene is TRBV10-3, the J gene TRBJ2-5, with 9 bases matching TRBD2. Germline-derived CDR1 and CDR2 are ENHRY and SYGVKD. Trimming removed 4 bases from V and 5 bases from J; junction bases left unmatched: 8. The CDR3 length is 15 residues. CDR3 nucleotide sequence: TGTGCCATCAGTGGGCTGGGACTAGCCGGGGAGACCCAGTACTTC. Residues: CAISGLGLAGETQYF.

Note on this clonotype: A clone one base away is much larger, so this may be a read error. The CDR3 loop reads CASKKIAGRESQYF. CDR3 DNA: TGCGCCAGCAAAAAGATAGCGGGAAGAGAGAGCCAGTACTTC. The chain has TRBV4-1 and TRBJ2-5; 8 bases are a match to TRBD2. This CDR3 is 14 amino acids long. The germline V gene encodes CDR1 MGHRA and CDR2 YSYEKL.

The chain joins TRBV27 to TRBJ1-2; D is ambiguous. Trimming pared 2 bases from V and 3 bases from J, leaving 10 bases between. The CDR3 length is 14 residues. Germline V gives CDR1 MNHEY, CDR2 SMNVEV (reference sequence). This CDR3 is CASSLSQSHYGYTF. The CDR3 DNA is TGTGCCAGCAGTTTAAGTCAGTCCCACTATGGCTACACCTTC.

Many counts were recorded for this clonotype. The V call is TRBV20-1, the J call TRBJ2-5; the D gene is possibly TRBD1 (5 bases). This CDR3 spans 14 amino acids. V lost 6 bases and J 0 bases, leaving 14 bases between the germline ends. From germline, CDR1 is DFQATT and CDR2 SNEGSKA (reference sequence). CDR3 bases: TGCAGTGCCCAGGGTCCCCTTAACCAAGAGACCCAGTACTTC. Amino acids: CSAQGPLNQETQYF.

Points on this clonotype: One end of the junction fails to match germline, which may point to a read error. This rearrangement joins TRBV20-1 to TRBJ1-1; D not certain. The CDR3 has 12 amino acids. The germline gives CDR1 DFQATT, CDR2 SNEGSKA (reference sequence). CDR3 loop: CSARDPNSEAFF. The CDR3 region has the DNA TGCAGTGCTAGAGATCCTAACAGTGAAGCTTTCTTT.

In regard to this clonotype: Germline is not matched at one junction end, which may reflect a read error. The chain recombines TRBV20-1 with TRBJ2-2, with 11 bases matching TRBD2. Germline V lookup: CDR1 DFQATT, CDR2 SNEGSKA (reference sequence). The CDR3 runs 16 residues. As DNA, the CDR3 is TGCAGTGCTCGAGATGATAGCGGGAGGGGCACCGGGGAGCTGTTTTTT. Residues: CSARDDSGRGTGELFF.

J is TRBJ2-7 and V is TRBV7-6; D is possibly TRBD2 (6 bases). Germline V CDR1 and CDR2: SGHVS, FNYEAQ. The CDR3 totals 14 residues. The V gene lost 5 bases and the J gene lost 3 bases, with 14 bases spanning the gap. The chain's CDR3 is CASSRVTSNYEQYF. The CDR3 nucleotides are TGTGCCAGCAGCCGAGTGACTAGTAACTACGAGCAGTACTTC. Based on the CDR3 plus reference TRBV7-6 and TRBJ2-7, the full variable domain is GAGVSQSPRYKVTKRGQDVALRCDPISGHVSLYWYRQALGQGPEFLTYFNYEAQQDKSGLPNDRFSAERPEGSISTLTIQRTEQRDSAMYRCASSRVTSNYEQYFGPGTRLTVT.

The V call is TRBV20-1, the J call TRBJ2-7, with 8 bases matching TRBD2. Losses at the gene ends were 6 bases for V and 12 bases for J; bases not matched to a gene: 16. The CDR3 sequence is 13 residues long. Germline-derived CDR1 and CDR2 are DFQATT and SNEGSKA (reference sequence). CDR3 protein: CSATEREPRGGYF. CDR3 in DNA: TGCAGTGCGACAGAGCGGGAGCCAAGAGGCGGGTACTTC.

The chain employs TRBV7-9 and TRBJ2-3; 12 bases are shared with TRBD2. Germline V gene data show CDR1 as SEHNR and CDR2 as FQNEAQ (reference sequence). V shed 5 bases, J shed 2 bases, and the junction held 5 bases outside the gene matches. The CDR3 runs to 16 residues. The CDR3 loop is CASSRTSGTSTDTQYF. As DNA, the CDR3 is TGTGCCAGCAGCCGGACTAGCGGGACTTCCACAGATACGCAGTATTTT.

This clonotype has a handful of counts. V gene TRBV2 combines with J gene TRBJ2-7; 7 nucleotides line up with TRBD1. The CDR3 is made up of 15 amino acids. Germline-derived CDR1 and CDR2 are SNHLY and FYNNEI. With V trimmed by 5 bases and J by 0 bases, 7 bases remained unmatched. Written as DNA, the CDR3 is TGTGCCAGCAGTATAGGACAGGCCAACTCCTACGAGCAGTACTTC. Translating it yields CASSIGQANSYEQYF. The full variable domain, its missing parts supplied by reference TRBV2 and TRBJ2-7, is EPEVTQTPSHQVTQMGQEVILRCVPISNHLYFYWYRQILGQKVEFLVSFYNNEISEKSEIFDDQFSVERPDGSNFTLKIRSTKLEDSAMYFCASSIGQANSYEQYFGPGTRLTVT.